This T cell receptor beta chain is drawn from a study of blood T cell repertoires in COVID-19. Study information: Nucleic acid was either cDNA or gDNA, and it came from T cells, B-cell-depleted T cells, or PBMCs.

V lost 5 bases, J lost 5 bases, and 7 bases stayed unmatched. The germline gives CDR1 SGHNT, CDR2 YENEEA. The CDR3 runs to 15 residues. Clones were sequenced by immunoSEQ multiplex PCR, and TCRdb holds only the in-frame ones, with some missing. The top ten clones hold roughly 12% of a sample with about 55,000 clones, roughly 85% of them seen once. The material sequenced was peripheral blood. This sequence originates from a human donor in a cohort sampled during active COVID-19. J is TRBJ2-1 and V is TRBV11-3; 9 bases are shared with TRBD1. CDR3 DNA: TGTGCCAGCAGCCTAAGACAGGGGGATCACAATGAGCAGTTCTTC. Protein: CASSLRQGDHNEQFF.